The sample holds a few counts of the clone carrying this T cell receptor (beta chain). Its target is not known. These data belong to a study of naive and memory T cell subsets. Regarding the study as a whole: Especially in CD8 cells, naive repertoires contained a few larger clonotypes, possibly CD45RA-re-expressing memory cells.

Trimming shortened V by 10 bases and J by 1 base, and 12 bases separated the two germline ends. The CDR3 loop spans 13 amino acids. Both TRBC1 and TRBC2 were covered by a beta constant-region primer of two equimolar oligonucleotides. The ligated cDNA underwent four PCR rounds using SP2 and nested alpha and beta constant-region primers. TCRdb passed the UMI-ligation and nested PCR reads through MiXCR, listing each CDR3 protein once. The repertoire holds around 140,000 distinct CDR3 sequences, with roughly 22% as singletons. The sequenced material came from naive CD4+ T cells from blood. The rearrangement joins TRBV12-3 or TRBV12-4 to TRBJ2-3; tentative D call: TRBD1 (5 bases). The sequence was collected from a human donor in good health. This CDR3 is CATRQRRTDTQYF. The CDR3 nucleotides are TGTGCCACTCGACAGAGACGCACAGATACGCAGTATTTT.